The clone carrying this TCR beta chain was recorded once. These data are taken from a study of blood T cell repertoires in COVID-19. Whole-study context: Samples of COVID-19 (acute and convalescent) were obtained from the United States, Italy and Spain. T cells, B-cell-depleted T cells, or PBMCs supplied cDNA or gDNA.

Per the original data handling: Estimates of nucleated cell counts were drawn from the amplification of reference gene primers. The table came from immunoSEQ multiplex PCR; TCRdb's copy has only in-frame clones and leaves some out. V, J and clone size derive from that table, while D and trimming were established from the DNA sequence. The sample lists roughly 100,000 clones, about 80% seen once, with 10% to 15% in the top ten. The CDR3 is 15 amino acids. Germline loops: CDR1 SGDLS, CDR2 YYNGEE. V was pared by 2 bases and J by 4 bases, with 4 bases of the junction left unmatched. The source of this sequence is a human donor in a cohort sampled during active or convalescent COVID-19. Sequencing used peripheral blood. The chain employs TRBV9 and TRBJ1-2; 11 bases map to TRBD1. Here the CDR3 reads CASSVGTGGGYGYTF. CDR3 in DNA: TGTGCCAGCAGCGTCGGGACAGGGGGAGGCTATGGCTACACCTTC.